One and the same sample provided the 26 T cell receptor beta chains below, sequenced in a study of blood T cell repertoires in COVID-19. The assay was immunoSEQ multiplex PCR, and TCRdb's table has in-frame clones only and misses some. The top ten hold around a quarter of the sample, which has some 87,000 clones, over 70% seen once. The sample comprised peripheral blood. The source is a man older than 75 with active or convalescent COVID-19.

The chain joins TRBV12-3 or TRBV12-4 to TRBJ2-1; TRBD1 is a possible D gene (5 bases). V lost 5 bases and J lost 6, with 8 bases in between. This CDR3 is 12 amino acids long. The CDR3 here is CASSRGRNEQFF. The CDR3 coding sequence is TGTGCCAGCAGTAGGGGTCGCAATGAGCAGTTCTTC.

V gene TRBV6-6 combines with J gene TRBJ2-2; no definite D call. Germline CDR1 reads MNHNY; CDR2 reads SVGAGI (reference sequence). V was clipped by 5 bases and J by 4 bases, with 8 bases between them. CDR3 length equals 13 residues. CDR3 loop: CASSTTSTGELFF. The CDR3 DNA reads TGTGCCAGCAGTACCACAAGCACCGGGGAGCTGTTTTTT.

This clone was counted a few times. The V and J genes are TRBV5-5 and TRBJ1-1; D ambiguous. Germline CDR1 reads SGHKS; CDR2 reads YYEKEE (reference sequence). Trimming cost V 6 bases and J 2 bases, with 20 bases left between them. There are 16 residues in the CDR3. In DNA, the CDR3 is TGTGCCAGCACCAAAACCCTCCGGGGAGCAAACACTGAAGCTTTCTTT. Translated: CASTKTLRGANTEAFF.

The chain uses TRBV7-8 and TRBJ1-4; D uncertain. V gave up 2 bases and J gave up 5 bases, with 12 bases separating them. The CDR3 consists of 15 residues. Germline V gene data show CDR1 as SGHVS and CDR2 as FQNEAQ. The CDR3 loop reads CASSLLGPPNEKLFF. The CDR3 DNA reads as TGTGCCAGCAGCTTATTGGGCCCCCCAAATGAAAAACTGTTTTTT.

V usage is TRBV27 and J usage is TRBJ1-4; D is unclear. V was trimmed by 2 bases and J by 8 bases, leaving 9 bases between them. Germline V CDR1 and CDR2: MNHEY, SMNVEV (reference sequence). The CDR3 runs 13 residues. The CDR3 region is CASSLGGGEKLFF. In DNA, the CDR3 is TGTGCCAGCAGTTTAGGAGGTGGAGAAAAACTGTTTTTT.

The V call is TRBV7-8, the J call TRBJ1-1; tentatively, D is TRBD1 (6 bases). The CDR3 extends over 14 amino acids. V lost 7 bases to trimming and J lost 3 bases, with 15 bases between them. The germline CDR1 and CDR2 sequences are SGHVS and FQNEAQ. The CDR3 coding sequence is TGTGCCAGCAACATAAGGGAGGGGGACACTGAAGCTTTCTTT. Its protein product is CASNIREGDTEAFF.

The chain couples TRBV12-5 to TRBJ1-6; D is possibly TRBD1 (6 bases). Germline assignment: CDR1 LGHNT and CDR2 FRNRAP. V was shortened by 2 bases and J by 5 bases, with 13 bases between the two germline ends. CDR3 length: 16 amino acids. The CDR3 coding sequence is TGTGCTAGTGGTTTGTACCAGACAGGCAATAATTCACCCCTCCACTTT. Protein sequence: CASGLYQTGNNSPLHF.

The rearrangement uses TRBV7-3 and TRBJ2-3; D is perhaps TRBD2 (6 bases). Germline assignment: CDR1 SGHTA and CDR2 FQGTGA. Trimming stripped 4 bases from V and 1 base from J, with 18 bases between. This CDR3 spans 17 amino acids. The CDR3: CASSYSSGERGTDTQYF. The CDR3 region has the DNA TGTGCCAGCAGCTATAGTTCGGGGGAGAGGGGCACAGATACGCAGTATTTT.

The chain links TRBV5-6 to TRBJ1-2; a weak D match, TRBD1 (6 bases). This CDR3 has 17 amino acids. V was trimmed by 6 bases and J by 4 bases, leaving 25 bases between them. Per the germline V gene, CDR1 is SGHDT and CDR2 is YYEEEE. CDR3 nucleotides: TGTGCCAGCACGCCCAAAGGGGAATCCGGGACAAGCTATGGCTACACCTTC. This sequence encodes CASTPKGESGTSYGYTF.

The chain couples TRBV28 to TRBJ2-2; 8 bases match TRBD1. Looked up from germline, CDR1 is MDHEN and CDR2 is SYDVKM. V trimming: 3 bases; J trimming: 7 bases; junction bases outside the gene matches: 10. CDR3 length: 16 amino acids. The CDR3 here is CASSFGARGQGGELFF. CDR3 DNA: TGTGCCAGCAGTTTTGGAGCCAGGGGGCAGGGCGGGGAGCTGTTTTTT.

The chain has TRBV11-2 and TRBJ2-2; D may be TRBD1 (5 bases). Trimming stripped 0 bases from V and 1 base from J, with 6 bases between. CDR3 length: 15 residues. Germline V lookup: CDR1 SGHAT, CDR2 FQNNGV. CDR3 protein: CASSLEQVNTGELFF. As DNA, the CDR3 is TGTGCCAGCAGCTTAGAACAGGTGAACACCGGGGAGCTGTTTTTT. The entire variable domain, with the rest obtained from reference TRBV11-2 and TRBJ2-2, is as follows: EAGVAQSPRYKIIEKRQSVAFWCNPISGHATLYWYQQILGQGPKLLIQFQNNGVVDDSQLPKDRFSAERLKGVDSTLKIQPAKLEDSAVYLCASSLEQVNTGELFFGEGSRLTVL.

This chain uses TRBV12-3 or TRBV12-4 with TRBJ2-7; 9 nucleotides line up with TRBD1. The CDR3 has 13 residues. J gave up 7 bases and V 5 bases, and 6 bases lay outside the gene matches. This CDR3 reads CASSPGTGREQYF. CDR3 DNA: TGTGCCAGCAGTCCGGGGACAGGGCGGGAGCAGTACTTC.

A remark on this clone: No conserved phenylalanine or tryptophan is present at the end of the CDR3, so a read error is the likely explanation. The limits of the CDR3 on the DNA are not certain, so only TCRdb's listed CDR3 is given. The rearrangement links TRBV10-3 to TRBJ2-7; TRBD1, the table's D call, lacks a check against the DNA. The CDR3 is 12 amino acids long, termini counted. Per germline, CDR1 ENHRY and CDR2 SYGVKD. CDR3 residues: CAISEGDRVRFL.

The rearrangement uses TRBV19 and TRBJ1-1; D gene unclear. The germline V gene has CDR1 LNHDA and CDR2 SQIVND (reference sequence). The length of the CDR3 is 13 residues. Trimming stripped 3 bases from V and 3 bases from J, with 8 bases between. CDR3 amino acids: CASSMEDYTEAFF. The CDR3 bases are TGTGCCAGTAGTATGGAGGATTACACTGAAGCTTTCTTT. The full variable domain, with the rest looked up from reference TRBV19 and TRBJ1-1, is DGGITQSPKYLFRKEGQNVTLSCEQNLNHDAMYWYRQDPGQGLRLIYYSQIVNDFQKGDIAEGYSVSREKKESFPLTVTSAQKNPTAFYLCASSMEDYTEAFFGQGTRLTVV.

Regarding this clone: The junction departs from the called germline gene at one end, perhaps through a read error. This chain joins TRBV5-1 and TRBJ2-3, with D unresolved. This CDR3 comprises 18 residues. The V gene's germline CDR1 is SGHRS and CDR2 YFSETQ. The chain's CDR3 is CASSTDILGPIGTDTQYF. CDR3 DNA sequence: TGCGCCAGCAGCACAGATATCTTAGGCCCAATTGGCACGGATACGCAGTATTTT.

The V call is TRBV15, the J call TRBJ2-5, with D unclear. V lost 0 bases, J lost 1 base, and 15 bases lay in between. This CDR3 has 17 amino acids. Germline V gene sequence: CDR1 LNHNV, CDR2 YYDKDF (reference sequence). The CDR3 spells CATSRDLRGQGQETQYF. The CDR3 DNA sequence: TGTGCCACCAGCAGAGATCTTCGTGGGCAAGGCCAAGAGACCCAGTACTTC.

This chain uses TRBV5-1 with TRBJ1-2, with 10 nucleotides matching TRBD1. V shed 4 bases, J shed 7 bases, and the junction held 4 bases outside the gene matches. The CDR3 extends over 13 amino acids. CDR1 SGHRS and CDR2 YFSETQ come from the germline V gene. The CDR3 nucleotides are TGCGCCAGCAGCCGGGACAGGGGTCCTGGCTACACCTTC. Protein sequence: CASSRDRGPGYTF.

This clone turned up a few times. V usage is TRBV28 and J usage is TRBJ1-6; TRBD1 might be the D (6 bases). This CDR3 contains 14 residues. Germline V CDR1 and CDR2: MDHEN, SYDVKM. The germline V and J ends were trimmed by 3 bases and 7 bases, with 10 bases remaining between them. CDR3 nucleotide sequence: TGTGCCAGCAGTTTTGACAGGCTAAATTCACCCCTCCACTTT. Its translation: CASSFDRLNSPLHF.

The chain recombines TRBV15 with TRBJ2-6; 9 bases fit TRBD1. The CDR3 sequence is 16 residues long. The trim removed 7 bases at V and 4 bases at J, leaving 8 bases unmatched. Germline V gene sequence: CDR1 LNHNV, CDR2 YYDKDF (reference sequence). CDR3 bases: TGTGCCACCACCCCGGGACAGGGAGCCGGGGCCAACGTCCTGACTTTC. Translation: CATTPGQGAGANVLTF.

This chain joins TRBV5-1 and TRBJ2-1; D uncertain. CDR1 and CDR2 from the germline V gene are SGHRS and YFSETQ. Trimming pared 4 bases from V and 0 bases from J, leaving 11 bases between. This CDR3 comprises 15 residues. The CDR3 nucleotides read TGCGCCAGCAGCCCTGACACGGCCTCCTACAATGAGCAGTTCTTC. This translates into CASSPDTASYNEQFF.

The V and J genes are TRBV3-1 (or the pseudogene TRBV3-2) and TRBJ2-6; D is unresolved. V gave up 3 bases and J gave up 2 bases, with 17 bases separating them. This CDR3 is built from 18 residues. Germline assignment: CDR1 LGHDT and CDR2 YNNKEL (reference sequence). Here the CDR3 reads CASSHSLTPVPGANVLTF. The CDR3 DNA reads TGTGCCAGCAGCCATTCCCTAACCCCGGTACCTGGGGCCAACGTCCTGACTTTC.

V gene TRBV3-1 (or the pseudogene TRBV3-2) combines with J gene TRBJ1-3; 8 bases line up with TRBD1. Germline CDR1 and CDR2: LGHDT and YNNKEL (reference sequence). With V trimmed by 5 bases and J by 0 bases, 12 bases remained unmatched. The CDR3 totals 18 residues. CDR3 in amino acids: CASSTTGAYSSSGNTIYF. The CDR3 DNA follows: TGTGCCAGCAGCACGACAGGGGCCTATTCGAGCTCTGGAAACACCATATATTTT.

The gene calls are TRBV5-1 and TRBJ1-6; D perhaps matches TRBD1 (5 bases). The CDR3 totals 15 residues. V lost 4 bases to trimming and J lost 6 bases, with 14 bases between them. Germline CDR1 SGHRS, CDR2 YFSETQ. CDR3 bases: TGCGCCAGCAGCCCTGACAGATCCGGTAATTCACCCCTCCACTTT. Translated: CASSPDRSGNSPLHF.

The sample holds a few counts of this clone. The V call is TRBV3-1 (or the pseudogene TRBV3-2), the J call TRBJ2-1; TRBD2 agrees at 12 bases. The trim removed 4 bases at V and 7 bases at J, leaving 2 bases unmatched. This CDR3 spans 14 amino acids. Germline CDR1 is LGHDT and CDR2 is YNNKEL (reference sequence). CDR3 protein: CASSPGLAGNEQFF. In nucleotides, the CDR3 is TGTGCCAGCAGCCCGGGACTAGCGGGTAATGAGCAGTTCTTC.

As for this clone: Distinct nucleotide sequences in the sample also encode this CDR3. J is TRBJ1-2 and V is TRBV7-9; 8 nucleotides agree with TRBD1. The germline CDR1 and CDR2 sequences are SEHNR and FQNEAQ (reference sequence). V was pared by 3 bases and J by 4 bases, with 7 bases of the junction left unmatched. This CDR3 region has 15 residues. CDR3 sequence reads: CASSLSTGVGYGYTF. CDR3 sequence (DNA): TGTGCCAGCAGCTTGTCGACAGGGGTTGGCTATGGCTACACCTTC.

The chain links TRBV6-2 or TRBV6-3 to TRBJ1-1; D gene unclear. The CDR3 consists of 13 residues. Germline CDR1 is MNHEY and CDR2 is SVGEGT. Trimming removed 2 bases at V and 3 bases at J, with 7 bases between. CDR3 sequence (DNA): TGTGCCAGCAGTTACGAGGGATACACTGAAGCTTTCTTT. It codes for CASSYEGYTEAFF.